This passage covers 22 T cell receptor beta chains from one sample sequenced in a study of T cell changes during pregnancy in multiple sclerosis (dated by TCRdb to between 2018 and 2020). Preparation of the library involved the immunoSEQ multiplex PCR assay. The source is immuneACCESS, and TCRdb retained only in-frame sequences with V and J called. Part of the clones is not carried over; for the studies checked, unresolved V genes explain less than half of this, and the remainder is unexplained. The table for this sample lists tens of thousands of clones; approximately 81% of them were counted only once. Clones ranked in the top ten supply 0.64% of the sample. The sample here was CD4+ T cells from peripheral blood mononuclear cells, taken before pregnancy. The receptors here all came from a female donor with multiple sclerosis, enrolled in a pregnancy study.

J is TRBJ2-2 and V is TRBV10-3; 10 bases are shared with TRBD1. V shed 6 bases and J 3 bases; nucleotides not matched to a gene: 7. The germline gives CDR1 ENHRY, CDR2 SYGVKD. The CDR3 is 16 residues long. The DNA of the CDR3 is TGTGCCATCAGGGGCGGACAGGGGGAGTACACCGGGGAGCTGTTTTTT. Translation: CAIRGGQGEYTGELFF.

This chain connects TRBV29-1 to TRBJ1-1; the D gene is possibly TRBD1 (5 bases). The CDR3 extends over 14 amino acids. Germline CDR1 reads SQVTM; CDR2 reads ANQGSEA. V lost 4 bases and J 4 bases, leaving 16 bases between the germline ends. DNA for the CDR3: TGCAGCGTTGGGGGGGACGGGGGTGGCACTGAAGCTTTCTTT. It translates to CSVGGDGGGTEAFF. The full variable domain, with the rest looked up from reference TRBV29-1 and TRBJ1-1, is SAVISQKPSRDICQRGTSLTIQCQVDSQVTMMFWYRQQPGQSLTLIATANQGSEATYESGFVIDKFPISRPNLTFSTLTVSNMSPEDSSIYLCSVGGDGGGTEAFFGQGTRLTVV.

This clone has only one observation. The V and J genes are TRBV30 and TRBJ2-3; 7 bases match TRBD2. The V segment lost 5 bases and the J segment 9 bases; nucleotides outside the gene matches: 2. The CDR3 has 10 residues. Germline-derived CDR1 and CDR2 are GTSNPN and SVGIG (reference sequence). This chain's CDR3 is CAWGRETQYF. CDR3 sequence (DNA): TGTGCCTGGGGGAGGGAAACGCAGTATTTT.

The genes are TRBV5-1 and TRBJ2-1; 10 nucleotides align to TRBD1. This CDR3 has 15 amino acids. CDR1 is SGHRS, CDR2 YFSETQ, per germline. Trimming took 4 bases from V and 5 from J; bases not matched to a gene: 6. The DNA of the CDR3 is TGCGCCAGCAGCGCCGGGACAGGGGAGCACAATGAGCAGTTCTTC. It specifies CASSAGTGEHNEQFF.

V and J are TRBV6-1 and TRBJ2-1; 12 bases line up with TRBD2. V lost 2 bases, J lost 9 bases, and 11 bases stayed unmatched. CDR1 and CDR2 (germline): MNHNS, SASEGT. The CDR3 runs 17 residues. CDR3 loop: CASSEFGLAGGVFEQFF. CDR3 DNA: TGTGCCAGCAGTGAATTTGGGCTAGCGGGGGGGGTTTTTGAGCAGTTCTTC.

The chain recombines TRBV7-9 with TRBJ1-1, with TRBD1 identical over 7 bases. The V gene's germline CDR1 is SEHNR and CDR2 FQNEAQ (reference sequence). The CDR3 runs to 18 residues. Losses at the gene ends were 6 bases for V and 4 bases for J; bases not matched to a gene: 20. Here the CDR3 DNA reads TGTGCCAGCAGACCCGGACCCCTGGTACAGGGGCTGTCCACTGAAGCTTTCTTT. This sequence encodes CASRPGPLVQGLSTEAFF.

J is TRBJ2-4 and V is TRBV28, with TRBD2 matching over 9 bases. The length of the CDR3 is 16 residues. The germline CDR1 and CDR2 sequences are MDHEN and SYDVKM. V dropped 2 bases and J dropped 0; count of bases not matched to a gene: 2. CDR3 nucleotides: TGTGCCAGCAGTTTAAGCGGGGGGCTAGCCAAAAACATTCAGTACTTC. It yields the protein CASSLSGGLAKNIQYF.

V gene TRBV11-1 combines with J gene TRBJ2-2; D call uncertain. Germline CDR1 SGHAT, CDR2 FQDESV (reference sequence). This CDR3 contains 16 residues. The ends were cut back, 7 bases at V and 4 bases at J, with 19 bases in the middle. Here the CDR3 DNA reads TGTGCCAGCACCTCCGTCGTTTTGCGAGGCACCGGGGAGCTGTTTTTT. Its protein product is CASTSVVLRGTGELFF.

The chain links TRBV4-2 to TRBJ2-3, with 12 bases aligning to TRBD2. The CDR3 has 18 amino acids. Trimming removed 4 bases from V and 2 bases from J; junction bases left unmatched: 10. Germline CDR1 and CDR2: LGHNA and YNFKEQ. CDR3 sequence: CASSPRGGLAGLTDTQYF. The CDR3 DNA is TGTGCCAGCAGCCCCCGGGGAGGACTAGCGGGACTCACAGATACGCAGTATTTT.

This chain links TRBV15 with TRBJ2-7, with TRBD2 matching 7 bases. The V segment lost 0 bases and the J segment 5 bases; nucleotides outside the gene matches: 10. CDR3 length equals 16 residues. Germline CDR1 LNHNV, CDR2 YYDKDF (reference sequence). The CDR3 sequence: CATSRDRREWGNEQYF. CDR3 DNA: TGTGCCACCAGCAGAGATAGGCGGGAGTGGGGCAACGAGCAGTACTTC.

V usage is TRBV30 and J usage is TRBJ1-3, with D possibly matching TRBD1 (6 bases). Germline V gene data show CDR1 as GTSNPN and CDR2 as SVGIG (reference sequence). V was clipped by 3 bases and J by 11 bases, with 26 bases between them. This CDR3 is 16 amino acids long. The CDR3 loop reads CAWSRHLWTEGTAIYF. DNA of the CDR3: TGTGCCTGGAGCCGGCACCTTTGGACAGAGGGGACGGCCATATATTTT.

This clone was observed a single time. The chain is built from TRBV6-5 and TRBJ2-1; 11 positions match TRBD2. V lost 6 bases to trimming and J lost 2 bases; unmatched junction nucleotides: 3. The CDR3 consists of 15 residues. Germline assignment: CDR1 MNHEY and CDR2 SVGAGI. This chain's CDR3 is CASRLGLAAYNEQFF. Here the CDR3 DNA reads TGTGCCAGCAGGCTGGGACTAGCGGCCTACAATGAGCAGTTCTTC.

V gene TRBV5-1 combines with J gene TRBJ2-3; D perhaps matches TRBD2 (5 bases). Trimming removed 6 bases from V and 0 bases from J, with 14 bases in between. Germline values: CDR1 SGHRS, CDR2 YFSETQ. The CDR3 totals 15 residues. The CDR3 DNA is TGCGCCAGCAACGAGCGGCTCCTAAGCACAGATACGCAGTATTTT. Translating gives CASNERLLSTDTQYF. Complete variable domain (other parts from reference TRBV5-1 and TRBJ2-3): KAGVTQTPRYLIKTRGQQVTLSCSPISGHRSVSWYQQTPGQGLQFLFEYFSETQRNKGNFPGRFSGRQFSNSRSEMNVSTLELGDSALYLCASNERLLSTDTQYFGPGTRLTVL.

This chain uses TRBV20-1 with TRBJ2-3; D remains unclear. The CDR3 is made up of 11 amino acids. Trimming removed 6 bases from V and 6 bases from J, with 10 bases in between. Germline CDR1 and CDR2: DFQATT and SNEGSKA (reference sequence). The CDR3 here is CSATKLDTQYF. Here the CDR3 DNA reads TGCAGTGCCACGAAGCTGGATACGCAGTATTTT.

V gene TRBV19 combines with J gene TRBJ2-4; 8 nucleotides line up with TRBD2. Per the germline V gene, CDR1 is LNHDA and CDR2 is SQIVND (reference sequence). V lost 5 bases to trimming and J lost 1 base; unmatched junction nucleotides: 4. This CDR3 region has 15 residues. CDR3 in DNA: TGTGCCAGTAGTTCGGGAGGGGGGGCCAAAAACATTCAGTACTTC. It yields the protein CASSSGGGAKNIQYF.

The chain is built from TRBV5-1 and TRBJ2-3; D not resolved. V dropped 5 bases and J dropped 0 bases, with 10 bases sitting between them. The CDR3 loop spans 14 amino acids. Germline lookup yields CDR1 SGHRS and CDR2 YFSETQ. CDR3 sequence reads: CASRQDVSTDTQYF. The CDR3 nucleotides read TGCGCCAGCAGACAAGATGTTAGCACAGATACGCAGTATTTT.

V and J are TRBV5-8 and TRBJ2-3; 10 bases agree with TRBD1. This CDR3 contains 16 residues. The J segment lost 1 base and the V segment lost 2 bases, leaving 4 bases of the junction unmatched. CDR1 is SGHTS, CDR2 YDEGEE, per germline. CDR3 coding DNA: TGTGCCAGCAGCTTCTGGACAGGGGGAGGCACAGATACGCAGTATTTT. It yields the protein CASSFWTGGGTDTQYF.

This clone was observed a few times. This sequence joins TRBV30 and TRBJ2-1, with 9 bases that match TRBD2. This CDR3 contains 15 residues. V was clipped by 5 bases and J by 7 bases; unmatched bases: 12. The germline V gene has CDR1 GTSNPN and CDR2 SVGIG (reference sequence). DNA of the CDR3: TGTGCCTGGGGGCCGGCTAGCGGGATGGGGAATGAGCAGTTCTTC. This sequence encodes CAWGPASGMGNEQFF.

The CDR3 nucleotides read TGTGCCAGCACCAGGGACAGCTACTCCTACGAGCAGTACTTC. Its protein is CASTRDSYSYEQYF. This chain uses TRBV7-9 with TRBJ2-7; 7 bases align to TRBD1. There are 14 residues in the CDR3. Per the germline V gene, CDR1 is SEHNR and CDR2 is FQNEAQ (reference sequence). Losses at the gene ends were 7 bases for V and 0 bases for J; bases not matched to a gene: 6.

CDR3: CASSLHRDHEQYF. In DNA, the CDR3 is TGTGCCAGCAGCTTACACAGGGACCACGAGCAGTACTTC. J is TRBJ2-7 and V is TRBV11-2; D perhaps matches TRBD1 (6 bases). This CDR3 comprises 13 residues. Germline CDR1 SGHAT, CDR2 FQNNGV. Trimming took 2 bases from V and 5 from J, leaving 10 bases between them.

This chain joins TRBV30 and TRBJ1-4; D may be TRBD1 (5 bases). The CDR3 loop spans 12 amino acids. Germline V gene sequence: CDR1 GTSNPN, CDR2 SVGIG (reference sequence). The ends were cut back, 1 base at V and 10 bases at J, with 10 bases in the middle. The CDR3 here is CAWSGRQGKLFF. The CDR3, as DNA: TGTGCCTGGAGTGGTCGGCAGGGAAAACTGTTTTTT.

CDR3 residues: CASSYSYYREGAKLFF. The DNA of the CDR3 is TGTGCCAGCAGTTACTCTTACTACAGGGAGGGTGCAAAACTGTTTTTT. J is TRBJ1-4 and V is TRBV6-5; D might be TRBD1 (6 bases). Germline CDR1 is MNHEY and CDR2 is SVGAGI. The V end lost 0 bases, the J end lost 10 bases, and 18 bases lay between the germline ends. The CDR3 sequence is 16 residues long.